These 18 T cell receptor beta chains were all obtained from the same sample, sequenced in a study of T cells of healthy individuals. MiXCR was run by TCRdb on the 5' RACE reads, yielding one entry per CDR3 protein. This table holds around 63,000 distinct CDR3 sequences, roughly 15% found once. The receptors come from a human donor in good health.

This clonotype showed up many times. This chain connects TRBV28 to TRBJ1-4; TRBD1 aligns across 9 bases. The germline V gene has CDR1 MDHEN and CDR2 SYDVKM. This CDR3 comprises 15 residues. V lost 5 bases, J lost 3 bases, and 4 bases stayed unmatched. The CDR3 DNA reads TGTGCCAGCAGTCCAAGACAGGGGGCTAATGAAAAACTGTTTTTT. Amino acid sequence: CASSPRQGANEKLFF.

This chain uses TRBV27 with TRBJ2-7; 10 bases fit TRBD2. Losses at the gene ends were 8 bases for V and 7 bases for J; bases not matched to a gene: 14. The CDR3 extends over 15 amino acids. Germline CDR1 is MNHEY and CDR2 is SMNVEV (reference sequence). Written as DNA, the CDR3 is TGTGCCAGCTCCCAGCGAGCGGGAGGGCCACGTGAGCAGTACTTC. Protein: CASSQRAGGPREQYF.

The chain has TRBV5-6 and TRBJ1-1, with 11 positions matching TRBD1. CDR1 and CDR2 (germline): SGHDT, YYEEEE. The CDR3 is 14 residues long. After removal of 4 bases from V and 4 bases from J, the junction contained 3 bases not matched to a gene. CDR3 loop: CASSGQGAGTEAFF. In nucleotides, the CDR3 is TGTGCCAGCAGCGGACAGGGGGCAGGCACTGAAGCTTTCTTT.

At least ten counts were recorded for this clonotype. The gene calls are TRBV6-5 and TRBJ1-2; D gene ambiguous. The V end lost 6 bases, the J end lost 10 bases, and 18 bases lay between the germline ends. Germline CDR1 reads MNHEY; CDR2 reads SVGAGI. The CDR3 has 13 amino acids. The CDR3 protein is CASRPRDTGNYTF. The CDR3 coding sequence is TGTGCCAGCAGGCCTCGCGACACGGGCAACTACACCTTC.

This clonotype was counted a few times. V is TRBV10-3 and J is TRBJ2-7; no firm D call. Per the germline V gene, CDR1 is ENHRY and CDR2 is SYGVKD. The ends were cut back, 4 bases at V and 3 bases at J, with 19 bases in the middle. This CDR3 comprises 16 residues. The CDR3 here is CAISASGRRNYYEQYF. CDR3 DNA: TGTGCCATCAGTGCTTCCGGACGGAGAAACTACTACGAGCAGTACTTC.

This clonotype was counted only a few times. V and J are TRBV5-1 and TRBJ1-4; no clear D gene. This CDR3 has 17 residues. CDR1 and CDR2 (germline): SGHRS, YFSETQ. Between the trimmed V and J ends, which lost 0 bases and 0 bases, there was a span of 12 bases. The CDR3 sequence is CASSLAPGGSTNEKLFF. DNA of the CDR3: TGCGCCAGCAGCTTGGCCCCTGGTGGATCAACTAATGAAAAACTGTTTTTT. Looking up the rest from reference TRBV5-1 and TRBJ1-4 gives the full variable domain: KAGVTQTPRYLIKTRGQQVTLSCSPISGHRSVSWYQQTPGQGLQFLFEYFSETQRNKGNFPGRFSGRQFSNSRSEMNVSTLELGDSALYLCASSLAPGGSTNEKLFFGSGTQLSVL.

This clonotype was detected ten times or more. The CDR3 here is CASSQIASYEQYF. CDR3 coding DNA: TGTGCCAGCAGCCAGATAGCGTCCTACGAGCAGTACTTC. The V call is TRBV27, the J call TRBJ2-7, with a possible D match to TRBD2 (5 bases). The V end was cut by 6 bases, the J end by 1 base, with 10 bases between. Germline CDR1 and CDR2: MNHEY and SMNVEV (reference sequence). The CDR3 consists of 13 residues.

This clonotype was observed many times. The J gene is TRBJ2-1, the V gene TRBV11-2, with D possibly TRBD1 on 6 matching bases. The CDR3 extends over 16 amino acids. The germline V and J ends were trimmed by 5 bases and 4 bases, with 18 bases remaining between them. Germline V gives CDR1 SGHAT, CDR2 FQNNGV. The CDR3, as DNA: TGTGCCAGCAGCCACACGACCGTTAGGGGGTACAATGAGCAGTTCTTC. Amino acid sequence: CASSHTTVRGYNEQFF.

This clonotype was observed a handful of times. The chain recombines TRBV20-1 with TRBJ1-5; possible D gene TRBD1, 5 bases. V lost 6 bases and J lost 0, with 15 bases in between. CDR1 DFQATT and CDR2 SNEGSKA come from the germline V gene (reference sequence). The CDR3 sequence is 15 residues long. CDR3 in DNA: TGCAGTGCCCTCAGAAGGGGATATAGCAATCAGCCCCAGCATTTT. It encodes CSALRRGYSNQPQHF.

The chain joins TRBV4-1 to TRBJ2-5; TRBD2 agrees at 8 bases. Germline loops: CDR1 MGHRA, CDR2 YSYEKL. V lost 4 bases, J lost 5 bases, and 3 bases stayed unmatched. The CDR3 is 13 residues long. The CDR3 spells CASSRAGAETQYF. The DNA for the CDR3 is TGCGCCAGCAGCCGAGCGGGAGCGGAGACCCAGTACTTC.

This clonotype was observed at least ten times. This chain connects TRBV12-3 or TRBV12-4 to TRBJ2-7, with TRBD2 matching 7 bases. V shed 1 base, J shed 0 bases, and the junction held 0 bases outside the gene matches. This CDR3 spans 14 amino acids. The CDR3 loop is CASSLGGGSYEQYF. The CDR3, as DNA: TGTGCCAGCAGTTTAGGGGGGGGCTCCTACGAGCAGTACTTC.

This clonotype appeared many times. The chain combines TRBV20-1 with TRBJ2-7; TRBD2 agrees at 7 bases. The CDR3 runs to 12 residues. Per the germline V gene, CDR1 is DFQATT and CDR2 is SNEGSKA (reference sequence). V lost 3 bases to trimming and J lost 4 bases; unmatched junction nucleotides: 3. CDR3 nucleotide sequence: TGCAGTGCTAGGGGAGGGGTTTACGAGCAGTACTTC. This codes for CSARGGVYEQYF.

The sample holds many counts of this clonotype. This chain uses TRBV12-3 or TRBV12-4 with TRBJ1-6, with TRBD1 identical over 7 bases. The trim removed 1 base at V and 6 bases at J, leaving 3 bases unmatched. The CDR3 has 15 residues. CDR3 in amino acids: CASSLGDRLNSPLHF. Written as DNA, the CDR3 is TGTGCCAGCAGTTTAGGGGACAGACTTAATTCACCCCTCCACTTT.

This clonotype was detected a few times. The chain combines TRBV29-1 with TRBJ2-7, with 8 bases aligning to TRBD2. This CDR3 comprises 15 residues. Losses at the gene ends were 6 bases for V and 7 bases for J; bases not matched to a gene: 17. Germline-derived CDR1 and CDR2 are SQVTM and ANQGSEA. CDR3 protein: CSVGRDRLSSGEQYF. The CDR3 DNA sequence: TGCAGCGTCGGGAGGGACCGTCTAAGTAGTGGAGAGCAGTACTTC.

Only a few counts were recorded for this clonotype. The CDR3 loop is CATSDTGRGTDTQYF. The CDR3 DNA sequence: TGTGCCACCAGTGATACGGGGCGGGGGACAGATACGCAGTATTTT. The chain is built from TRBV24-1 and TRBJ2-3; 7 bases are a match to TRBD2. The V and J ends lost 3 bases and 3 bases, in that order; junction bases with no gene match: 5. The CDR3 runs to 15 residues. The germline V gene has CDR1 KGHDR and CDR2 SFDVKD.

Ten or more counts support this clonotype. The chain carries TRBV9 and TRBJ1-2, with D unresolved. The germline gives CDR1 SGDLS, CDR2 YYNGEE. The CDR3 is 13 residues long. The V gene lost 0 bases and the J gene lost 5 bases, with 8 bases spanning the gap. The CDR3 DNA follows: TGTGCCAGCAGCGTAGCGGGAGGGTATGGCTACACCTTC. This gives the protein CASSVAGGYGYTF. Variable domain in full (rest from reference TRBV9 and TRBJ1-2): DSGVTQTPKHLITATGQRVTLRCSPRSGDLSVYWYQQSLDQGLQFLIQYYNGEERAKGNILERFSAQQFPDLHSELNLSSLELGDSALYFCASSVAGGYGYTFGSGTRLTVV.

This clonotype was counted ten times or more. CDR3 in amino acids: CASSLGDRGVYGHHGELFF. The CDR3, as DNA: TGTGCCAGCAGCTTGGGGGACAGGGGAGTCTATGGGCATCACGGGGAGCTGTTTTTT. V gene TRBV5-6 combines with J gene TRBJ2-2; TRBD1 agrees at 10 bases. This CDR3 is 19 amino acids long. V lost 0 bases to trimming and J lost 7 bases; unmatched junction nucleotides: 15. The V gene's germline CDR1 is SGHDT and CDR2 YYEEEE.

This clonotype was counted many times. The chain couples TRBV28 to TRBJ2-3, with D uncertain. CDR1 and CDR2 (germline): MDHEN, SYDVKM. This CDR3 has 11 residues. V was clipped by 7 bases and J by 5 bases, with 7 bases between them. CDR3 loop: CASTQRDTQYF. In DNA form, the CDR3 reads TGTGCCAGCACCCAACGAGATACGCAGTATTTT. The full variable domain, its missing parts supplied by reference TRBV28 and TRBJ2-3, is DVKVTQSSRYLVKRTGEKVFLECVQDMDHENMFWYRQDPGLGLRLIYFSYDVKMKEKGDIPEGYSVSREKKERFSLILESASTNQTSMYLCASTQRDTQYFGPGTRLTVL.